This T cell receptor (beta chain) was recovered during a study of blood T cells in healthy people across ages. Overall study findings and caveats: The authors considered diversity estimates from one million T cells to be underestimates.

CDR3 length: 15 residues. V lost 5 bases, J lost 7 bases, and 18 bases lay in between. CDR1 is SGHVS and CDR2 is FQNEAQ in the germline V gene. Of note for this clonotype: Its antigen is unknown.

For the second PCR, which ran for roughly 7 to 11 cycles, a sample-barcoded 5' primer and a J-beta primer mix were used. TCRdb called the 5' RACE reads again in MiXCR, with one record for every CDR3 protein. The table shows around 1,800,000 distinct CDR3 sequences, with about two fifths occurring only once. This TCR was sampled from a human donor in good health. This chain links TRBV7-8 with TRBJ2-1, with D uncertain. What was sequenced was blood. The CDR3 sequence: CASSERRLPVNEQFF. In DNA form, the CDR3 reads TGTGCCAGCAGCGAGCGTCGACTCCCCGTTAATGAGCAGTTCTTC.